This is a list of T cell receptor beta chains from one sample in a study of regulatory T cells in long-lasting Graves disease. TCRdb ran MiXCR on the multiplex PCR reads and lists one entry per CDR3 protein. The sample includes fewer than 350,000 distinct CDR3 sequences, 15% to 20% of them seen just once. The input for sequencing was peripheral blood mononuclear cells (PBMCs), taken at new diagnosis, from a patient treated with antithyroid drugs. These receptors originate from a female donor with Graves disease. The CDR3 runs from the conserved cysteine through the conserved F or W. Each record gives: J gene, V gene, clone size, D gene, CDR3 DNA, CDR3 protein. A D gene is named only where the DNA matches it firmly. Clone size is not always given. Where it is, it says once, few, many or a class for expanded clones.

>TRBJ2-2|TRBV15|many|.
TGTGCCACCAGCCAACGGGACGGCGGGGAGCTGTTTTTT
CATSQRDGGELFF
>TRBJ1-1|TRBV11-2|many|.
TGTGCCAGCAGCTTAAGGGCCAGTTCAAACCCTAACACTGAAGCTTTCTTT
CASSLRASSNPNTEAFF
>TRBJ1-2|TRBV5-1|many|.
TGCGCCAGCAGCTTGACGGACAACTATGGCTACACCTTC
CASSLTDNYGYTF
>TRBJ2-7|TRBV6-4|many|TRBD2
TGTGCCGGGGGGACTAGCGGGAGGGCGCACGAGCAGTACTTC
CAGGTSGRAHEQYF
>TRBJ1-3|TRBV12-3/TRBV12-4|few|.
TGTGCCAGCCCCCCAAACACCATATATTTT
CASPPNTIYF
>TRBJ2-7|TRBV27|.|TRBD1
TGTGCCAGCAGTCACCCGACAGGGTACGACAGAACCAGCACCTACGAGCAGTACTTC
CASSHPTGYDRTSTYEQYF
>TRBJ1-2|TRBV30|many|.
TGTGCCTGGAGTGTAACACAACGCGCTAACTATGGCTACACCTTC
CAWSVTQRANYGYTF
>TRBJ2-1|TRBV24-1|many|.
TGTGCCACCAGTGATTGGTTGGGGGGACGCAATGAGCAGTTCTTC
CATSDWLGGRNEQFF
>TRBJ2-4|TRBV20-1|many|.
TGCAGTGCTTCCCCGACAGGTGCCCCCGTTCGGAGCATTCAGTACTTC
CSASPTGAPVRSIQYF
>TRBJ2-5|TRBV7-2|.|.
TGTGCCAGCAGCTTAGCCCCACCCTTGGAGACCCAGTACTTC
CASSLAPPLETQYF
>TRBJ2-5|TRBV28|many|.
TGTGCCAGCAGTTTGAGCCGGGTTGGTCGGGAGACCCAGTACTTC
CASSLSRVGRETQYF
>TRBJ2-1|TRBV30|.|TRBD2
TGTGCCTGGACTAGCGGGAGGGTTGGCGAGCAGTTCTTC
CAWTSGRVGEQFF
>TRBJ2-7|TRBV28|.|TRBD2
TGTGCCAGCAGGTCTCACAGCGGGAGGTACGAGCAGTACTTC
CASRSHSGRYEQYF
>TRBJ2-5|TRBV20-1|many|.
TGCAGTGCTAGAGATAGCAGCCTAGGGACCCAGTACTTC
CSARDSSLGTQYF
>TRBJ2-3|TRBV12-3/TRBV12-4|.|TRBD2
TGTGCCAGCCGAGCGGGAGGCCGGGGAGATACGCAGTATTTT
CASRAGGRGDTQYF
>TRBJ2-5|TRBV5-1|.|.
TGCGCCAGCAGCGAAACCGGGGGATGGAGACAAGAGACCCAGTACTTC
CASSETGGWRQETQYF
>TRBJ1-5|TRBV25-1|.|TRBD1
TGTGCCAGCAGCGCCGGGACAGGGTTCAATCAGCCCCAGCATTTT
CASSAGTGFNQPQHF
>TRBJ2-5|TRBV25-1|many|.
TGTGCCAGCAGTGAATACGTAAGAGAGACCCAGTACTTC
CASSEYVRETQYF
>TRBJ1-1|TRBV10-3|many|TRBD1
TGTGCCATCAGAGGGGACAGGTCCTCTAACACTGAAGCTTTCTTT
CAIRGDRSSNTEAFF
>TRBJ1-6|TRBV15|many|.
TGTGCCACCAGCAGCGGTCCAGAGTATAATTCACCCCTCCACTTT
CATSSGPEYNSPLHF
>TRBJ2-7|TRBV27|many|TRBD1
TGTGCCAGCAGTCCCCCGGGACAGGGGGCAGGTGGGCAGTACTTC
CASSPPGQGAGGQYF
>TRBJ1-5|TRBV18|many|.
TGTGCCAGCTCGCTGGAGGGACTACACAATCAGCCCCAGCATTTT
CASSLEGLHNQPQHF
>TRBJ2-1|TRBV7-9|few|TRBD2
TGTGCCAGCAGCCCTCCCGGGGGGAGATACAATGAGCAGTTCTTC
CASSPPGGRYNEQFF
>TRBJ2-5|TRBV3-1|many|.
TGTGCCAGCAGCCAAGATCTTAAGCACATCCAAGAGACCCAGTACTTC
CASSQDLKHIQETQYF
>TRBJ1-1|TRBV6-5|many|TRBD1
TGTGCCAGCAGTTACTCGCGGACAGGGAACACTGAAGCTTTCTTT
CASSYSRTGNTEAFF
>TRBJ1-2|TRBV10-3|many|TRBD1
TGTGCCATCAGTGACGGGATGGACAGGGGTAGCTATGGCTACACCTTC
CAISDGMDRGSYGYTF
>TRBJ2-7|TRBV5-1|.|TRBD1
TGCGCCAGCAGCTCGGGACAGGGGGGAGAGCAGTACTTC
CASSSGQGGEQYF
>TRBJ2-7|TRBV6-5|few|.
TGTGCCAGCAGTTATGGGGGGCCTCAAACCTACGAGCAGTACTTC
CASSYGGPQTYEQYF
>TRBJ2-7|TRBV7-9|few|TRBD2
TGTGCCAGCAGCTTAGGCGGGAGTCTTACCTACGAGCAGTACTTC
CASSLGGSLTYEQYF
>TRBJ1-2|TRBV28|many|.
TGTGCCAGCAGCCTGGGGGTAAACTATGGCTACACCTTC
CASSLGVNYGYTF
>TRBJ2-7|TRBV3-1|many|.
TGTGCCAGCAGCCATGACCCCAGGCAGGAGCAGTACTTC
CASSHDPRQEQYF
>TRBJ2-5|TRBV20-1|many|.
TGCAGTGCTAGCCCCTGGCGAGAGACCCAGTACTTC
CSASPWRETQYF
>TRBJ2-4|TRBV25-1|.|.
TGTGCCAGCAGTTCCCCGGGCACAGGCGACATTCAGTACTTC
CASSSPGTGDIQYF
>TRBJ2-7|TRBV18|.|.
TGTGCCAGCTCGCCAAGGGCTCTGGGCGGATCACCCTACGAGCAGTACTTC
CASSPRALGGSPYEQYF
>TRBJ2-3|TRBV7-9|.|TRBD2
TGTGCCAGCAGCTTCGGGGCGGGACTAGCGGGACTTTTTCGGGATACGCAGTATTTT
CASSFGAGLAGLFRDTQYF
>TRBJ2-5|TRBV28|.|.
TGTGCCAGCAGTAACTCTCAGGGAGAGACCCAGTACTTC
CASSNSQGETQYF
>TRBJ1-6|TRBV2|many|.
TGTGCCAGCAAAGAGGGGGAAACTTCACCCCTCCACTTT
CASKEGETSPLHF
>TRBJ1-1|TRBV14|.|.
TGTGCCAGCAGCCAGTACAAAGGGATTCCCACTGAAGCTTTCTTT
CASSQYKGIPTEAFF
>TRBJ2-3|TRBV6-2/TRBV6-3|many|TRBD2
TGTGCCAGCAGTTACTCGATTCCCATCAGGACTAGCGGCCGCACAGATACGCAGTATTTT
CASSYSIPIRTSGRTDTQYF
>TRBJ1-5|TRBV6-2/TRBV6-3|many|TRBD1
TGTGCCAGCAGTCGGACAGGGGATCAGCCCCAGCATTTT
CASSRTGDQPQHF
>TRBJ1-6|TRBV6-2/TRBV6-3|.|.
TGTGCCAGCAGAAAAGGGGGTTCACCCCTCCACTTT
CASRKGGSPLHF
>TRBJ2-1|TRBV19|many|TRBD2
TGTGCCAGGGCGGCACTAGCGGGAGGGAGCGTTGAGCAGTTCTTC
CARAALAGGSVEQFF
>TRBJ2-3|TRBV25-1|.|TRBD2
TGTGCCAGTCACCCCGGACTAGCTTCAGATACGCAGTATTTT
CASHPGLASDTQYF
>TRBJ1-2|TRBV11-3|many|TRBD1
TGTGCCAGCAGCGCGGGACAGTATGGCTACACCTTC
CASSAGQYGYTF
>TRBJ2-5|TRBV28|many|TRBD2
TGTGCCAGCAGCACCCCGGGGGGAGAGACCCAGTACTTC
CASSTPGGETQYF
>TRBJ2-5|TRBV19|many|TRBD1
TGTGCCAGTAGTCCCGACAGGGCCTTCCAAGAGACCCAGTACTTC
CASSPDRAFQETQYF
>TRBJ2-1|TRBV7-6|.|.
TGTGCCAGCAGCTTACGGGTCCCAGGACCCACCGAATTGAATGAGCAGTTCTTC
CASSLRVPGPTELNEQFF
>TRBJ2-7|TRBV15|many|TRBD2
TGTGCCACCAGCCCCAGGGCTAGCGGGAGCCTCGAGCAGTACTTC
CATSPRASGSLEQYF
>TRBJ2-1|TRBV5-8|.|TRBD2
TGTGCCAGCAGCATGACTAGCGGGAGGGCTGATGAGCAGTTCTTC
CASSMTSGRADEQFF
>TRBJ1-1|TRBV28|many|.
TGTGCCAGCAGTTTATCCTCAGGGGTTACTGAAGCTTTCTTT
CASSLSSGVTEAFF
>TRBJ1-3|TRBV19|.|.
TGTGCCAGTAGTGGTGAGGAGGGCTCTGGAAACACCATATATTTT
CASSGEEGSGNTIYF
>TRBJ2-5|TRBV28|many|.
TGTGCCAGCAGTTCCCCCGGGACGGCAGAGACCCAGTACTTC
CASSSPGTAETQYF
>TRBJ1-1|TRBV6-1|.|.
TGTGCCAGCAATACGGGGTCCGGAGGGAACACTGAAGCTTTCTTT
CASNTGSGGNTEAFF
>TRBJ1-1|TRBV7-3|many|.
TGTGCCAGCAGCTTAGAGGGGCCTGGCACTGAAGCTTTCTTT
CASSLEGPGTEAFF
>TRBJ2-1|TRBV30|.|TRBD2
TGTGCCTGGAGTGTTTATGGGGTGTCTAGCGGGAGGCTTTCCTACAATGAGCAGTTCTTC
CAWSVYGVSSGRLSYNEQFF
>TRBJ2-1|TRBV9|many|.
TGTGCCAGCAGCATAGCCGGAGGGCAGGCCAATGAGCAGTTCTTC
CASSIAGGQANEQFF
>TRBJ2-7|TRBV5-1|.|.
TGCGCCAGCAGCTTGGCACGTTCCGAGCAGTACTTC
CASSLARSEQYF
>TRBJ2-1|TRBV5-8|few|TRBD2
TGTGCCAGCAGCTTCCTGGGGACTAGCGGGAGAGATGAGCAGTTCTTC
CASSFLGTSGRDEQFF
>TRBJ2-1|TRBV13|.|TRBD1
TGTGCCAGCAGCTCCCAACTGACAGGGGTGTACAATGAGCAGTTCTTC
CASSSQLTGVYNEQFF